Here is one TCR beta chain with its context. TCRdb re-called the 5' RACE reads with MiXCR, one entry per CDR3 protein. The sample consists of roughly 48,000 distinct CDR3 sequences, approximately 20% of them appearing once. Trimming shortened V by 3 bases and J by 3 bases, and 7 bases separated the two germline ends. The CDR3 loop spans 13 amino acids. This sample is part of a study of chronic HIV infection and antiretroviral therapy. The clonotype comes from an adult who had HIV and had not received antiretroviral therapy, or was an uninfected healthy control (not recorded which). What was sequenced was peripheral blood. V is TRBV12-3 or TRBV12-4 and J is TRBJ2-3; D is uncertain. In nucleotides, the CDR3 is TGTGCCAGCAGTTTCAAGCCGACAGATACGCAGTATTTT. It is translated as CASSFKPTDTQYF.